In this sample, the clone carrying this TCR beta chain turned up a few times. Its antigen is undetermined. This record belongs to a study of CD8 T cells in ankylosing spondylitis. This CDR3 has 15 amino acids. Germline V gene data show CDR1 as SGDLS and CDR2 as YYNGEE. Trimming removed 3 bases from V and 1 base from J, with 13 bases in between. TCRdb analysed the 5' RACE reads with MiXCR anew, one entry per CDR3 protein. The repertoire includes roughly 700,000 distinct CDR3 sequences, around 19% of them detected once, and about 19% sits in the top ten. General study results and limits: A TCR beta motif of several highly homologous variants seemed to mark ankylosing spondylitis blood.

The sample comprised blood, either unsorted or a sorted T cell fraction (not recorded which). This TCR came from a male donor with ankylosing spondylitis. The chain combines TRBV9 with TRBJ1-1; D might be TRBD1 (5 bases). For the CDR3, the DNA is TGTGCCAGCAGCGAGCGGTTGGGGGAGAACACTGAAGCTTTCTTT. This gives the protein CASSERLGENTEAFF.